This TCR beta chain was identified during a study of T cell responses to AZD1222 COVID-19 vaccine. The study, taken as a whole, reports: Possibly, clonal diversity was underestimated; donors were largely white British and included more females.

On this clone: Antigen unknown.

CDR1 is SGHRS and CDR2 is YFSETQ in the germline V gene. Trimming removed 0 bases from V and 8 bases from J, with 11 bases in between. This CDR3 is built from 13 residues. Profiling relied on immunoSEQ multiplex PCR, and the TCRdb table lists in-frame clones only, not all of them. The sample shows 130,000 to 150,000 clones, approximately 89% of them seen only once. The V and J genes are TRBV5-1 and TRBJ1-2; D is uncertain. This receptor was taken from an adult who received the AZD1222 COVID-19 vaccine. Sequencing used peripheral blood, obtained 28 days after the second AZD1222 dose. The CDR3 DNA sequence: TGCGCCAGCAGCTTGGATTTAGGGTACGGCTACACCTTC. Protein: CASSLDLGYGYTF. The variable domain in full, with the rest retrieved from reference TRBV5-1 and TRBJ1-2, is KAGVTQTPRYLIKTRGQQVTLSCSPISGHRSVSWYQQTPGQGLQFLFEYFSETQRNKGNFPGRFSGRQFSNSRSEMNVSTLELGDSALYLCASSLDLGYGYTFGSGTRLTVV.